One sample yielded the 27 T cell receptor beta chains listed below, sequenced in a study of blood T cell repertoires in COVID-19. This table comes from immunoSEQ multiplex PCR, and its TCRdb copy is limited to in-frame clones, with some not included. The data hold around 300,000 clones, with 90% observed a single time. The sequencing input was peripheral blood. All receptors come from a woman aged 40 to 50 with COVID-19, enrolled during active disease.

The rearrangement links TRBV28 to TRBJ1-5; TRBD1 might be the D (6 bases). The CDR3 has 15 amino acids. Germline CDR1 is MDHEN and CDR2 is SYDVKM. Trimming removed 6 bases from V and 1 base from J, with 13 bases in between. CDR3 sequence (DNA): TGTGCCAGCAGAGGGACACACAGAAGCAATCAGCCCCAGCATTTT. It translates to CASRGTHRSNQPQHF.

CDR3 residues: CASSQGVYEQYF. The CDR3 DNA reads TGTGCCAGCAGCCAGGGGGTCTACGAGCAGTACTTC. The chain is built from TRBV11-2 and TRBJ2-7; 7 positions match TRBD1. Germline CDR1 SGHAT, CDR2 FQNNGV. Trimming removed 5 bases from V and 3 bases from J; junction bases left unmatched: 1. The CDR3 extends over 12 amino acids.

The J gene is TRBJ2-3, the V gene TRBV5-6, with D possibly TRBD1 on 6 matching bases. The CDR3 runs 14 residues. Germline assignment: CDR1 SGHDT and CDR2 YYEEEE. The V end was cut by 6 bases, the J end by 6 bases, with 17 bases between. This CDR3 is CASTRDTTSDTQYF. CDR3 nucleotides: TGTGCCAGCACCCGGGACACAACAAGTGATACGCAGTATTTT.

This chain joins TRBV6-2 or TRBV6-3 and TRBJ2-5, with 15 positions matching TRBD2. The CDR3 contains 20 residues. Germline V lookup: CDR1 MNHEY, CDR2 SVGEGT. Trimming cost V 0 bases and J 4 bases; bases outside gene matches: 12. DNA for the CDR3: TGTGCCAGCAGTTACTCCCCTGGACTAGCGGGAGGGATCAAGGGAGAGACCCAGTACTTC. This translates into CASSYSPGLAGGIKGETQYF.

This clone was counted between two and nine times. The J gene is TRBJ1-4, the V gene TRBV28, with D maybe TRBD1 (5 bases). V was clipped by 3 bases and J by 4 bases, with 18 bases between them. Germline V gene lookup returns CDR1 MDHEN and CDR2 SYDVKM. CDR3 size: 17 residues. The CDR3 loop is CASSFPTPGTNNEKLFF. The CDR3 nucleotides read TGTGCCAGCAGTTTCCCGACTCCCGGGACTAATAATGAAAAACTGTTTTTT.

This sequence joins TRBV28 and TRBJ2-7; TRBD1 might be the D (6 bases). Trimming shortened V by 0 bases and J by 3 bases, and 9 bases separated the two germline ends. The CDR3 loop spans 14 amino acids. The V gene's germline CDR1 is MDHEN and CDR2 SYDVKM. CDR3 nucleotides: TGTGCCAGCAGTTTATGGGACAGCCTCTACGAGCAGTACTTC. Residues: CASSLWDSLYEQYF. The full variable domain, with the rest looked up from reference TRBV28 and TRBJ2-7, is DVKVTQSSRYLVKRTGEKVFLECVQDMDHENMFWYRQDPGLGLRLIYFSYDVKMKEKGDIPEGYSVSREKKERFSLILESASTNQTSMYLCASSLWDSLYEQYFGPGTRLTVT.

The gene calls are TRBV15 and TRBJ1-2; D uncertain. Germline V CDR1 and CDR2: LNHNV, YYDKDF (reference sequence). The CDR3 is made up of 17 amino acids. Deletions cut 0 bases from V and 0 bases from J, with 14 bases between. CDR3 loop: CATSRDRIAAANYGYTF. The CDR3 nucleotides read TGTGCCACCAGCAGAGATCGGATAGCCGCAGCTAACTATGGCTACACCTTC.

This clone was seen once. The chain combines TRBV7-3 with TRBJ2-3; 8 bases are a match to TRBD1. The CDR3 has 19 amino acids. Germline CDR1 and CDR2: SGHTA and FQGTGA. V shed 5 bases and J 2 bases; nucleotides not matched to a gene: 18. This CDR3 reads CASSEPRDRLDFFTDTQYF. CDR3 sequence (DNA): TGTGCCAGCAGCGAACCCCGGGACAGGTTGGATTTTTTCACAGATACGCAGTATTTT.

The J gene is TRBJ1-4, the V gene TRBV19; TRBD1 matches 9 bases. The CDR3 has 16 amino acids. V trimming: 2 bases; J trimming: 8 bases; junction bases outside the gene matches: 9. The germline gives CDR1 LNHDA, CDR2 SQIVND (reference sequence). CDR3 sequence (DNA): TGTGCCAGTAGTATAATTGGAGGGACAGGGAACGAAAAACTGTTTTTT. This translates into CASSIIGGTGNEKLFF.

The rearrangement joins TRBV18 to TRBJ2-1, with 14 positions matching TRBD2. This CDR3 is 16 amino acids long. V shed 1 base and J 9 bases; nucleotides not matched to a gene: 5. Germline-derived CDR1 and CDR2 are KGHSH and LQKENI. DNA for the CDR3: TGTGCCAGCTCACCACGACTAGCGGGAGGGCCTAGTGAGCAGTTCTTC. Amino acids: CASSPRLAGGPSEQFF.

The CDR3 bases are TGTGCCAGTAGGGCCGGGACTAGTGGTTCCTACGAGCAGTACTTC. It codes for CASRAGTSGSYEQYF. The chain recombines TRBV19 with TRBJ2-7; 8 nucleotides line up with TRBD2. Germline V CDR1 and CDR2: LNHDA, SQIVND (reference sequence). J lost 1 base, V lost 6 bases, and 8 bases had no gene match. The CDR3 runs to 15 residues.

This rearrangement joins TRBV5-4 to TRBJ2-3; D is possibly TRBD1 (6 bases). V shed 5 bases and J shed 7 bases, with 20 bases lying between them. The CDR3 is 15 amino acids. Germline-derived CDR1 and CDR2 are SGHNT and YYREEE (reference sequence). Here the CDR3 DNA reads TGTGCCAGCAGTCGCCGGGACAAGGGAGCACATACGCAGTATTTT. This encodes CASSRRDKGAHTQYF.

This clone showed up just once. This rearrangement joins TRBV7-2 to TRBJ2-1, with unresolved D. The CDR3 contains 15 residues. CDR1 and CDR2 (germline): SGHTA, FQGNSA. The V gene lost 1 base and the J gene lost 0 bases, with 7 bases spanning the gap. CDR3 residues: CASSLGSSSYNEQFF. Written as DNA, the CDR3 is TGTGCCAGCAGCTTAGGGAGCTCCTCCTACAATGAGCAGTTCTTC.

The chain recombines TRBV6-5 with TRBJ1-4, with 8 nucleotides matching TRBD1. The CDR3 covers 14 residues. The ends lost 4 bases at V and 4 bases at J; junction bases unmatched: 2. CDR1 is MNHEY, CDR2 SVGAGI, per germline. The CDR3 DNA is TGTGCCAGCAGTTTGACAGGGGATAATGAAAAACTGTTTTTT. This codes for CASSLTGDNEKLFF.

This clone was recorded once. The gene calls are TRBV18 and TRBJ1-2, with TRBD1 matching 7 bases. The CDR3 totals 16 residues. The germline gives CDR1 KGHSH, CDR2 LQKENI. V gave up 8 bases and J gave up 0 bases; unmatched junction bases: 12. This CDR3 reads CASTETGNVANYGYTF. In nucleotides, the CDR3 is TGTGCCAGCACCGAGACAGGGAATGTAGCTAACTATGGCTACACCTTC.

The CDR3 is CASSELPQGTEAFF. The CDR3, as DNA: TGTGCCAGCAGCGAGTTGCCACAGGGGACTGAAGCTTTCTTT. V is TRBV5-5 and J is TRBJ1-1; 7 nucleotides align to TRBD1. Looked up from germline, CDR1 is SGHKS and CDR2 is YYEKEE (reference sequence). The CDR3 is made up of 14 amino acids. J lost 5 bases, V lost 4 bases, and 8 bases had no gene match.

V and J are TRBV10-3 and TRBJ2-3; 12 bases match TRBD2. The CDR3 consists of 14 residues. The germline V gene encodes CDR1 ENHRY and CDR2 SYGVKD. With V trimmed by 7 bases and J by 1 base, 0 bases remained unmatched. The CDR3 nucleotides are TGTGCCATCACTAGCGGGAGGGGCACAGATACGCAGTATTTT. It yields the protein CAITSGRGTDTQYF.

The V gene is TRBV28, the J gene TRBJ2-4; possibly TRBD2 for D (5 bases). V lost 6 bases to trimming and J lost 0 bases, with 12 bases between them. This CDR3 spans 15 amino acids. Germline V gene sequence: CDR1 MDHEN, CDR2 SYDVKM. The CDR3 spells CASSSDGLAKNIQYF. The CDR3 DNA is TGTGCCAGCAGCTCCGACGGACTAGCCAAAAACATTCAGTACTTC.

This sequence joins TRBV6-5 and TRBJ1-1; D is unresolved. V lost 2 bases to trimming and J lost 2 bases, with 6 bases between them. Germline loops: CDR1 MNHEY, CDR2 SVGAGI. This CDR3 comprises 13 residues. DNA of the CDR3: TGTGCCAGCAGTTACCGGGGAAACACTGAAGCTTTCTTT. This translates into CASSYRGNTEAFF.

This clone was detected ten times or more. The chain links TRBV15 to TRBJ2-1; the D gene is possibly TRBD2 (7 bases). The CDR3 sequence is 15 residues long. Germline V CDR1 and CDR2: LNHNV, YYDKDF (reference sequence). V lost 3 bases to trimming and J lost 8 bases, with 17 bases between them. Written as DNA, the CDR3 is TGTGCCACCAGCAGGGTCCTTGGGGGGGCCGATGAGCAGTTCTTC. Translating it yields CATSRVLGGADEQFF. Based on the CDR3 plus reference TRBV15 and TRBJ2-1, the full variable domain is DAMVIQNPRYQVTQFGKPVTLSCSQTLNHNVMYWYQQKSSQAPKLLFHYYDKDFNNEADTPDNFQSRRPNTSFCFLDIRSPGLGDTAMYLCATSRVLGGADEQFFGPGTRLTVL.

CDR3 nucleotides: TGTGCCAGCAGCCCTATAAAGGGGGCGCTGGGCACCGGGGAGCTGTTTTTT. Its protein is CASSPIKGALGTGELFF. This rearrangement joins TRBV6-2 or TRBV6-3 to TRBJ2-2; 7 positions agree with TRBD1. Unmatched junction bases numbered 14, after V lost 6 bases and J lost 4 bases. Germline assignment: CDR1 MNHEY and CDR2 SVGEGT. The CDR3 is made up of 17 amino acids.

V and J are TRBV28 and TRBJ1-2; the match to TRBD1 covers 7 bases. This CDR3 contains 15 residues. After removal of 6 bases from V and 2 bases from J, the junction contained 9 bases not matched to a gene. Germline V lookup: CDR1 MDHEN, CDR2 SYDVKM. The CDR3 here is CASSLLGGWNYGYTF. The CDR3 nucleotides are TGTGCCAGCAGCCTCCTAGGGGGCTGGAACTATGGCTACACCTTC.

This sequence joins TRBV7-9 and TRBJ2-1, with 7 bases matching TRBD2. Germline V gives CDR1 SEHNR, CDR2 FQNEAQ (reference sequence). With 3 bases clipped from V and 3 bases from J, the junction kept 2 bases outside the gene matches. This CDR3 is 14 amino acids long. This CDR3 is CASSFGGDYNEQFF. The DNA for the CDR3 is TGTGCCAGCAGCTTTGGGGGGGACTACAATGAGCAGTTCTTC.

The chain employs TRBV20-1 and TRBJ1-1, with D maybe TRBD1 (6 bases). V was trimmed by 5 bases and J by 11 bases, leaving 15 bases between them. The CDR3 totals 11 residues. Germline V gives CDR1 DFQATT, CDR2 SNEGSKA (reference sequence). The CDR3 bases are TGCAGTGCTGGGACACCCGAAGGGGCTTTCTTT. Translation: CSAGTPEGAFF.

The genes are TRBV7-2 and TRBJ1-2; the match to TRBD1 covers 8 bases. This CDR3 is 17 amino acids long. Trimming removed 3 bases from V and 4 bases from J; junction bases left unmatched: 13. CDR1 is SGHTA and CDR2 is FQGNSA in the germline V gene. The CDR3 reads CASSFPRQGAPGYGYTF. The CDR3, as DNA: TGTGCCAGCAGCTTCCCCCGCCAGGGGGCGCCAGGCTATGGCTACACCTTC.

This chain joins TRBV27 and TRBJ2-7; a possible D gene is TRBD1 (5 bases). The V end lost 5 bases, the J end lost 7 bases, and 21 bases lay between the germline ends. CDR3 size: 15 residues. The germline CDR1 and CDR2 sequences are MNHEY and SMNVEV (reference sequence). CDR3 DNA sequence: TGTGCCAGCAGTCCTATAGAGCCAGGGCCGCGAGAGCAGTACTTC. Its translation is CASSPIEPGPREQYF.

V gene TRBV29-1 combines with J gene TRBJ2-3; 7 positions match TRBD2. This CDR3 contains 13 residues. The V gene end was trimmed by 4 bases and the J gene end by 6 bases; junction bases not matched to a gene: 7. Germline-derived CDR1 and CDR2 are SQVTM and ANQGSEA. The CDR3: CSVGFTSADTQYF. CDR3 DNA sequence: TGCAGCGTTGGCTTCACTAGCGCCGATACGCAGTATTTT.